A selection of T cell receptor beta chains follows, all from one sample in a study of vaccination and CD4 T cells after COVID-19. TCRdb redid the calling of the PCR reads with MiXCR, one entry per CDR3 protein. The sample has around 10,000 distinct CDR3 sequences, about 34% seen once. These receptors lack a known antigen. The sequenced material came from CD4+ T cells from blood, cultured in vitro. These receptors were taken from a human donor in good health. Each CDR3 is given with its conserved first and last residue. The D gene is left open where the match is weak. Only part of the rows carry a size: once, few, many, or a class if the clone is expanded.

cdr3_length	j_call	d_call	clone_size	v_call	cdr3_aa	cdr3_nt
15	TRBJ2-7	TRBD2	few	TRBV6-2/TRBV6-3	CASRFLAGGGYEQYF	TGTGCCAGCAGATTCCTAGCGGGAGGTGGCTACGAGCAGTACTTC
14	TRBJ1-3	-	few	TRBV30	CAWSKMISGNTIYF	TGTGCCTGGAGTAAGATGATCTCTGGAAACACCATATATTTT
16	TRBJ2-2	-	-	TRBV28	CASIKGTGGRTGELFF	TGTGCCAGCATCAAGGGGACTGGAGGGAGGACCGGGGAGCTGTTTTTT
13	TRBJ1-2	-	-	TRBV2	CASSWGVRDGYTF	TGTGCCAGCAGTTGGGGGGTTCGCGATGGCTACACCTTC
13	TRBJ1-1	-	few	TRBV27	CASRTLKMTEAFF	TGTGCCAGCCGGACCCTTAAGATGACTGAAGCTTTCTTT
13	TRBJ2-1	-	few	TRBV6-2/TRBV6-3	CASSFLKNNEQFF	TGTGCCAGCAGTTTCCTAAAGAACAATGAGCAGTTCTTC
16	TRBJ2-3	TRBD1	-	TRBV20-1	CSARNPGQGSVDTQYF	TGCAGTGCTAGGAACCCGGGACAGGGAAGTGTAGATACGCAGTATTTT
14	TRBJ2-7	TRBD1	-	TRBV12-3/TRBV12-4	CASSLTGESYEQYF	TGTGCCAGCAGTTTGACAGGGGAATCCTACGAGCAGTACTTC
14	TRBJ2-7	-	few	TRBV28	CASSEPGTNYEQYF	TGTGCCAGCAGTGAGCCCGGGACAAACTACGAGCAGTACTTC
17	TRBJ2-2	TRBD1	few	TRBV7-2	CASSALRDRGDTGELFF	TGTGCCAGCAGCGCCCTCCGGGACAGGGGGGACACCGGGGAGCTGTTTTTT
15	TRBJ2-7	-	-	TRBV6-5	CASSYPRDFSYEQYF	TGTGCCAGCAGTTACCCTCGGGACTTCTCCTACGAGCAGTACTTC
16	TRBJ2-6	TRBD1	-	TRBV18	CASSPMTGIGANVLTF	TGTGCCAGCTCACCTATGACAGGGATTGGGGCCAACGTCCTGACTTTC
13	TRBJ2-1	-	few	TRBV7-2	CASSLNPNNEQFF	TGTGCCAGCAGCTTAAATCCGAACAATGAGCAGTTCTTC
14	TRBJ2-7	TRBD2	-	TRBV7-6	CASTPGGGSYEQYF	TGTGCCAGCACCCCGGGGGGGGGGTCCTACGAGCAGTACTTC
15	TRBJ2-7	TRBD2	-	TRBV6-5	CASSYRLAGDYEQYF	TGTGCCAGCAGTTACCGACTAGCGGGAGACTACGAGCAGTACTTC
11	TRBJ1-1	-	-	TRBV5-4	CASSFDREAFF	TGTGCCAGCAGCTTCGACCGTGAAGCTTTCTTT
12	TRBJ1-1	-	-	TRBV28	CASSPPARQAFF	TGTGCCAGCAGTCCCCCCGCCAGGCAAGCTTTCTTT
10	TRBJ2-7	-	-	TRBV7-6	CASSWYEQYF	TGTGCCAGCAGCTGGTACGAGCAGTACTTC
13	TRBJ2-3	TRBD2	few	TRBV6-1	CASRLAGGDTQYF	TGTGCCAGCAGACTAGCGGGAGGCGATACGCAGTATTTT
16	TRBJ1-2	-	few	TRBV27	CASSHWRGDNSDGYTF	TGTGCCAGCAGTCACTGGAGAGGGGATAACTCCGATGGCTACACCTTC
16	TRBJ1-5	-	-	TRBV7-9	CASSLGEDRPNQPQHF	TGTGCCAGCAGCTTAGGGGAGGACAGACCCAATCAGCCCCAGCATTTT